Below, one TCR beta chain is given with its context. The antigen is not known. V was shortened by 1 base and J by 9 bases, with 7 bases between the two germline ends. The V gene's germline CDR1 is SNHLY and CDR2 FYNNEI. The CDR3 totals 13 residues. PCR involved 60 Vbeta and 13 Jbeta primers. This table comes from immunoSEQ multiplex PCR, and its TCRdb copy is limited to in-frame clones, with some not included. Altogether approximately 120,000 clones are present, roughly 82% being singletons, with the ten largest covering around 14%. The data are from a study of cytomegalovirus exposure and HLA in healthy donors. Study-wide results and caveats: Later analysis identified a missense DCLRE1C variant that was linked to TCR beta V- and J-gene trimming. Per a prior analysis, the majority of TCR beta V segments were productive roughly 87% or roughly 30% of the time.

The sequenced sample consisted of PBMCs. The receptor was derived from a woman aged 55-75 years in good health and CMV-seropositive. V and J are TRBV2 and TRBJ1-6; no clear D. CDR3 loop: CASSEEEGSPLHF. The CDR3 nucleotides read TGTGCCAGCAGTGAAGAAGAGGGTTCACCCCTCCACTTT.